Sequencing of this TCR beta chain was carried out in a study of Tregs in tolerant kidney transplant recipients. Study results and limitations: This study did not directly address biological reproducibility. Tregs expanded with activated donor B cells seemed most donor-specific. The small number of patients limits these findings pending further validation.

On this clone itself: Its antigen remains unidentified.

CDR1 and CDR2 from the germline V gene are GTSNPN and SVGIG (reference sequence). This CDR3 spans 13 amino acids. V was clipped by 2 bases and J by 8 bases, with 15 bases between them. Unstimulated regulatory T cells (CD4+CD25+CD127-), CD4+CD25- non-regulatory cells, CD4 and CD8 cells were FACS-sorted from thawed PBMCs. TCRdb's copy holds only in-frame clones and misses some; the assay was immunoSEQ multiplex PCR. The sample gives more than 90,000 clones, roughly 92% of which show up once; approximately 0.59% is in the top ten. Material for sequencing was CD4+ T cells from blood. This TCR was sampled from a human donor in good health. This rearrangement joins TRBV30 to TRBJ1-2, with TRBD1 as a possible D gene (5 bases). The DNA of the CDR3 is TGTGCCTGGAGTCCGGGACCGCCCAAAGGCTACACCTTC. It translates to CAWSPGPPKGYTF.